This TCR beta chain was identified in a study of identical twins. Study results and limitations: Among out-of-frame alpha sequences shared by twins, low generation probability occurred in excess.

Template switching added a universal primer binding site, and final cDNA carried unique molecular identifiers. MiXCR was run by TCRdb on the 5' RACE reads, yielding one entry per CDR3 protein. This sample has a few hundred thousand distinct CDR3 sequences, with over 8.5% found just once. Remarks on this clonotype: Its target is not known.

With 2 bases removed from V and 0 bases from J, the gap between germline ends came to 14 bases. Germline CDR1 is DFQATT and CDR2 is SNEGSKA (reference sequence). This CDR3 contains 15 residues. The same data also went into a second study, on yellow fever vaccine responses in identical twins.

This TCR was recovered from a woman aged 18-29 years in good health. The gene calls are TRBV20-1 and TRBJ2-7; D is uncertain. The sample was PBMCs. This chain's CDR3 is CSARPYQTVSYEQYF. The CDR3, as DNA: TGCAGTGCTAGACCCTACCAGACGGTCTCCTACGAGCAGTACTTC.